The 26 T cell receptor beta chains presented below share a single source sample, sequenced in a study of cytomegalovirus exposure and HLA in healthy donors. Assay: immunoSEQ multiplex PCR; the TCRdb copy retains only in-frame clones and omits some. The sample includes more than 85,000 clones, around nine tenths of them seen just once. Sequencing input: PBMCs. The receptor source for this set is a woman between 18 and 30 years old in good health and CMV-seronegative.

The count of this clone is one. This chain joins TRBV28 and TRBJ2-1, with 8 positions matching TRBD1. This CDR3 is 16 amino acids long. With V trimmed by 5 bases and J by 8 bases, 14 bases remained unmatched. CDR1 and CDR2 from the germline V gene are MDHEN and SYDVKM. CDR3 coding DNA: TGTGCCAGCAGTCTGATTGACAGGGGCCCTTTTTATGAGCAGTTCTTC. Translation: CASSLIDRGPFYEQFF.

This clone appeared once. The chain uses TRBV4-1 and TRBJ2-1, with TRBD2 matching 10 bases. V lost 7 bases to trimming and J lost 7 bases; unmatched junction nucleotides: 7. Germline loops: CDR1 MGHRA, CDR2 YSYEKL. This CDR3 contains 14 residues. The CDR3 DNA sequence: TGCGCCAGCAAAGGAGCGGGGGGGCTTAATGAGCAGTTCTTC. This codes for CASKGAGGLNEQFF.

This clone has a single count. This chain uses TRBV6-1 with TRBJ1-2, with 8 bases matching TRBD1. CDR1 MNHNS and CDR2 SASEGT come from the germline V gene. The length of the CDR3 is 15 residues. Germline trimming cut 6 bases from V and 0 bases from J; bases unmatched to any gene: 6. The CDR3 DNA is TGTGCCAGCAGGGGGGACAGGACCCCTAACTATGGCTACACCTTC. The encoded protein is CASRGDRTPNYGYTF.

The gene calls are TRBV28 and TRBJ2-5; 13 positions match TRBD2. Germline trimming cut 5 bases from V and 1 base from J; bases unmatched to any gene: 4. The CDR3 has 16 residues. CDR1 and CDR2 from the germline V gene are MDHEN and SYDVKM. This chain's CDR3 is CASSRLAGGFQETQYF. The CDR3 DNA reads TGTGCCAGCAGTCGACTAGCGGGGGGATTCCAAGAGACCCAGTACTTC. The complete variable domain, with remaining parts taken from reference TRBV28 and TRBJ2-5, reads DVKVTQSSRYLVKRTGEKVFLECVQDMDHENMFWYRQDPGLGLRLIYFSYDVKMKEKGDIPEGYSVSREKKERFSLILESASTNQTSMYLCASSRLAGGFQETQYFGPGTRLLVL.

The chain recombines TRBV6-1 with TRBJ2-5; 7 positions agree with TRBD2. Germline-derived CDR1 and CDR2 are MNHNS and SASEGT. The CDR3 runs 14 residues. V trimming: 4 bases; J trimming: 2 bases; junction bases outside the gene matches: 4. The CDR3 loop reads CASSVGGPQETQYF. CDR3 coding DNA: TGTGCCAGCAGTGTGGGAGGGCCACAAGAGACCCAGTACTTC.

The CDR3 sequence is CASSIAGTQYF. The CDR3 DNA is TGTGCCAGTAGTATAGCGGGGACCCAGTACTTC. This chain joins TRBV19 and TRBJ2-5; D is unresolved. This CDR3 has 11 amino acids. The germline CDR1 and CDR2 sequences are LNHDA and SQIVND (reference sequence). V was shortened by 1 base and J by 7 bases, with 4 bases between the two germline ends.

This clone was recorded once. This chain connects TRBV7-9 to TRBJ1-1, with TRBD1 matching over 7 bases. Trimming removed 0 bases from V and 9 bases from J; junction bases left unmatched: 7. CDR3 length equals 14 residues. The germline V gene encodes CDR1 SEHNR and CDR2 FQNEAQ (reference sequence). The CDR3 sequence is CASSLAAGGPQAFF. CDR3 in DNA: TGTGCCAGCAGCTTAGCGGCAGGGGGTCCCCAAGCTTTCTTT.

The rearrangement joins TRBV5-1 to TRBJ1-4, with TRBD1 matching over 7 bases. This CDR3 is 14 amino acids long. Per the germline V gene, CDR1 is SGHRS and CDR2 is YFSETQ. V shed 7 bases and J 7 bases; nucleotides not matched to a gene: 10. The CDR3 is CASASQGGGEKLFF. The CDR3 DNA reads as TGCGCCAGCGCCTCGCAGGGGGGAGGTGAAAAACTGTTTTTT.

The rearrangement uses TRBV28 and TRBJ1-3, with 8 nucleotides matching TRBD1. In germline, CDR1 is MDHEN, CDR2 SYDVKM. The trim removed 4 bases at V and 4 bases at J, leaving 12 bases unmatched. This CDR3 region has 17 residues. This CDR3 is CASSYPSPGQVGNTIYF. In DNA, the CDR3 is TGTGCCAGCAGTTACCCTTCTCCGGGACAGGTGGGAAACACCATATATTTT.

This chain joins TRBV6-4 and TRBJ2-7; a weak D match, TRBD1 (6 bases). V lost 6 bases, J lost 0 bases, and 12 bases lay in between. The CDR3 consists of 14 residues. Germline V gene lookup returns CDR1 MRHNA and CDR2 SNTAGT. CDR3 sequence: CASSKAGDSYEQYF. CDR3 DNA: TGTGCCAGCAGCAAGGCAGGGGACTCCTACGAGCAGTACTTC.

The rearrangement joins TRBV9 to TRBJ1-6, with 10 bases identical to TRBD1. The CDR3 loop spans 14 amino acids. Germline assignment: CDR1 SGDLS and CDR2 YYNGEE. V shed 4 bases and J 17 bases; nucleotides not matched to a gene: 12. DNA for the CDR3: TGTGCCAGCAGCCCGGGGACAGGGGCCGGTTTGTTCCACTTT. It is translated as CASSPGTGAGLFHF.

This chain links TRBV4-3 with TRBJ2-3; tentative D call: TRBD1 (6 bases). The V gene's germline CDR1 is LGHNA and CDR2 YSLEER. V lost 2 bases to trimming and J lost 0 bases, with 15 bases between them. CDR3 length: 17 amino acids. CDR3 loop: CASSQWADRSSTDTQYF. In nucleotides, the CDR3 is TGCGCCAGCAGCCAATGGGCCGACAGGTCAAGCACAGATACGCAGTATTTT.

The rearrangement links TRBV28 to TRBJ2-7, with 9 nucleotides matching TRBD1. The CDR3 totals 17 residues. Looked up from germline, CDR1 is MDHEN and CDR2 is SYDVKM. V lost 3 bases to trimming and J lost 2 bases; unmatched junction nucleotides: 11. The CDR3 bases are TGTGCCAGCAGTTTGCGACGTTCCGGGACAGGGACCTACGAGCAGTACTTC. This encodes CASSLRRSGTGTYEQYF.

V and J are TRBV15 and TRBJ2-2; D possibly corresponds to TRBD2 (5 bases). Per the germline V gene, CDR1 is LNHNV and CDR2 is YYDKDF (reference sequence). Trimming shortened V by 5 bases and J by 6 bases, and 13 bases separated the two germline ends. The CDR3 has 14 amino acids. CDR3 DNA sequence: TGTGCCACCAGCCCTAGACAAGCGGCCGGGGAGCTGTTTTTT. Its protein product is CATSPRQAAGELFF.

J is TRBJ2-2 and V is TRBV9; D not certain. Germline lookup yields CDR1 SGDLS and CDR2 YYNGEE. This CDR3 contains 14 residues. V lost 0 bases, J lost 4 bases, and 7 bases lay in between. CDR3 DNA: TGTGCCAGCAGCGTAGTTGCTAGCACCGGGGAGCTGTTTTTT. Its translation: CASSVVASTGELFF.

The V call is TRBV5-1, the J call TRBJ2-2; D possibly corresponds to TRBD1 (6 bases). V was shortened by 4 bases and J by 0 bases, with 13 bases between the two germline ends. The germline CDR1 and CDR2 sequences are SGHRS and YFSETQ. There are 16 residues in the CDR3. CDR3 DNA: TGCGCCAGCAGCCGGGTTGGGGGCTCGAACACCGGGGAGCTGTTTTTT. It encodes CASSRVGGSNTGELFF.

The V gene is TRBV7-9, the J gene TRBJ2-7, with D tentatively TRBD2 (5 bases). The germline V gene has CDR1 SEHNR and CDR2 FQNEAQ (reference sequence). V shed 6 bases and J shed 1 base, with 16 bases lying between them. This CDR3 contains 15 residues. The CDR3 bases are TGTGCCAGCAGTGCTTCTGGGAGAGGGTCCTACGAGCAGTACTTC. Translated, it gives CASSASGRGSYEQYF.

This clone came up once. The chain employs TRBV13 and TRBJ2-7, with 9 bases identical to TRBD1. The CDR3 length is 15 residues. Germline V lookup: CDR1 PRHDT, CDR2 FYEKMQ (reference sequence). Unmatched junction bases numbered 5, after V lost 5 bases and J lost 0 bases. The CDR3 sequence: CASSLRTGASYEQYF. The CDR3 DNA is TGTGCCAGCAGCCTCCGGACAGGGGCCTCCTACGAGCAGTACTTC.

The chain has TRBV15 and TRBJ2-3, with TRBD1 identical over 9 bases. J lost 6 bases, V lost 8 bases, and 18 bases had no gene match. This CDR3 comprises 17 residues. Per the germline V gene, CDR1 is LNHNV and CDR2 is YYDKDF (reference sequence). CDR3 nucleotides: TGTGCCACCCGACAGGGGGACGTGGCGGGAGAAGGGGATACGCAGTATTTT. This gives the protein CATRQGDVAGEGDTQYF.

The rearrangement uses TRBV30 and TRBJ2-1; 9 nucleotides agree with TRBD2. J gave up 9 bases and V 3 bases, and 12 bases lay outside the gene matches. Per germline, CDR1 GTSNPN and CDR2 SVGIG (reference sequence). The CDR3 is 15 amino acids. The CDR3 sequence: CAWSGTGTSRAEQFF. CDR3 in DNA: TGTGCCTGGAGCGGGACCGGGACTAGCAGAGCTGAGCAGTTCTTC.

This sequence joins TRBV27 and TRBJ1-5; 10 nucleotides align to TRBD1. CDR1 and CDR2 from the germline V gene are MNHEY and SMNVEV (reference sequence). The V segment lost 6 bases and the J segment 6 bases; nucleotides outside the gene matches: 5. The CDR3 length is 14 residues. The CDR3 is CASRGTGVSQPQHF. CDR3 DNA sequence: TGTGCCAGCAGGGGGACAGGGGTATCTCAGCCCCAGCATTTT.

This clone was counted a single time. This chain joins TRBV28 and TRBJ1-5; a weak D match, TRBD1 (5 bases). The CDR3 covers 15 residues. Trimming stripped 3 bases from V and 6 bases from J, with 15 bases between. CDR1 is MDHEN and CDR2 is SYDVKM in the germline V gene. The CDR3 bases are TGTGCCAGCAGTTTGGTTTCTAAGGGGTCTCAGCCCCAGCATTTT. Translating gives CASSLVSKGSQPQHF.

This clone was seen just once. The V gene is TRBV28, the J gene TRBJ2-2, with D perhaps TRBD1 (6 bases). This CDR3 has 17 amino acids. Germline CDR1 is MDHEN and CDR2 is SYDVKM. The V gene lost 5 bases and the J gene lost 0 bases, with 16 bases spanning the gap. CDR3 in DNA: TGTGCCAGCAGTCCCATCCGGACAGTCGCGAACACCGGGGAGCTGTTTTTT. Translated, it gives CASSPIRTVANTGELFF.

The genes are TRBV7-2 and TRBJ2-7; D uncertain. Trimming left V 1 base short and J 3 bases short, with 22 bases between. Germline V CDR1 and CDR2: SGHTA, FQGNSA. This CDR3 contains 18 residues. The CDR3 here is CASSLGFIIGPSNYEQYF. Here the CDR3 DNA reads TGTGCCAGCAGCTTAGGGTTTATTATTGGGCCCTCCAACTACGAGCAGTACTTC.

DNA for the CDR3: TGCGCCAGCAGCTTAGCTGTGAGCGGGAGCCCCTTCGAGCAGTACTTC. Amino acid sequence: CASSLAVSGSPFEQYF. This chain connects TRBV5-1 to TRBJ2-7, with 8 bases fitting TRBD2. The CDR3 covers 16 residues. V gave up 2 bases and J gave up 6 bases; unmatched junction bases: 13. Germline assignment: CDR1 SGHRS and CDR2 YFSETQ.

The chain has TRBV19 and TRBJ1-1; 10 bases match TRBD1. The J segment lost 1 base and the V segment lost 0 bases, leaving 11 bases of the junction unmatched. The CDR3 runs 19 residues. Germline CDR1 and CDR2: LNHDA and SQIVND (reference sequence). CDR3 sequence (DNA): TGTGCCAGTAGTATAGATATCGAGACAGGGGGCGCGGGGAACACTGAAGCTTTCTTT. This translates into CASSIDIETGGAGNTEAFF.